This T cell receptor (beta chain) appears in the sequencing data of a study of CD4+ T cells in melanoma. Study results and limitations: CD8+ T cell, macrophage and B cell function reportedly correlated with neoantigen-specific CD4+ T cells. In melanoma, neoantigen-specific CD4+ T cells reportedly differed in differentiation state.

Sequencing was performed with immunoSEQ multiplex PCR; in TCRdb, only in-frame clones are kept and a portion is missing. The table includes roughly 110,000 clones, about 90% detected once. About this clone itself: The antigen remains undetermined.

Material: peripheral blood. The receptor was derived from a human donor with melanoma.

CDR3: CASSIPGRSGEQYF. The CDR3 DNA reads TGTGCCAGTAGTATACCGGGACGCAGCGGCGAGCAGTACTTC. The genes are TRBV19 and TRBJ2-7; D possibly matches TRBD1 or TRBD2 (5 bases each). The CDR3 has 14 residues. V was clipped by 2 bases and J by 6 bases, with 14 bases between them. Germline V gene data show CDR1 as LNHDA and CDR2 as SQIVND (reference sequence).